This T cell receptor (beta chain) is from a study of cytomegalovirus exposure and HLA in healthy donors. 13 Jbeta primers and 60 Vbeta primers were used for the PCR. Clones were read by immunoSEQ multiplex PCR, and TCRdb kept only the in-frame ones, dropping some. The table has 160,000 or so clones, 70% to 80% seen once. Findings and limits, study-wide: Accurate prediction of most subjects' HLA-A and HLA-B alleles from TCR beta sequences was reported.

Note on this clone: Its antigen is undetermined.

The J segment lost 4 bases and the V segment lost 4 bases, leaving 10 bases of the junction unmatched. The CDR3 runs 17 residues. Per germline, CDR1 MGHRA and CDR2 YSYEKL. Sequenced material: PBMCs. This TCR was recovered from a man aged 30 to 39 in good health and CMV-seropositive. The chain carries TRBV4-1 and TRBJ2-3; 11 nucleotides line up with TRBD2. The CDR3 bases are TGCGCCAGCAGCCGGGGGAAACTAGCGGGGGTGGCAGATACGCAGTATTTT. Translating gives CASSRGKLAGVADTQYF.